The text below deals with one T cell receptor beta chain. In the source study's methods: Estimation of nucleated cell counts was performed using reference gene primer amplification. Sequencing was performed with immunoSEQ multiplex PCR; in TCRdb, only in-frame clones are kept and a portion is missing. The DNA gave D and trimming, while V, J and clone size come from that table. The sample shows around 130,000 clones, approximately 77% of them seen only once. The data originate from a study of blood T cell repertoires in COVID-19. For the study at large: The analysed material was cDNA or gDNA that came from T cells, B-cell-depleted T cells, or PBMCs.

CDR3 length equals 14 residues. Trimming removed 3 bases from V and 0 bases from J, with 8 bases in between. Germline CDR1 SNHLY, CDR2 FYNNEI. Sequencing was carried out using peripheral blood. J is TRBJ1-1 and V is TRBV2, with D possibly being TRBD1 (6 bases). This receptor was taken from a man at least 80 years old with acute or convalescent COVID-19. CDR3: CASSDRGLNTEAFF. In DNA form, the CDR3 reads TGTGCCAGCAGTGACAGGGGCCTGAACACTGAAGCTTTCTTT.